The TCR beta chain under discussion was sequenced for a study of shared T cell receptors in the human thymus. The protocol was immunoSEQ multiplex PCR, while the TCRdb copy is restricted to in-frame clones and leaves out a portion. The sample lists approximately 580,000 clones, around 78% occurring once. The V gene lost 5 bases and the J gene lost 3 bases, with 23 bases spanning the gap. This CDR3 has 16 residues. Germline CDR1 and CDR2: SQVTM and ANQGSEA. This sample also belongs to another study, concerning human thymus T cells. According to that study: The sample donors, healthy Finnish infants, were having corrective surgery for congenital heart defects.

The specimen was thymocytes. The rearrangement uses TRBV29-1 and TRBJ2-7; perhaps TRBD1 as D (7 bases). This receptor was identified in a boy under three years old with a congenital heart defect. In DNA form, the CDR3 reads TGCAGCGTTCTGCGCCTCGAGGCAGGGGGGCACTACGAGCAGTACTTC. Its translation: CSVLRLEAGGHYEQYF.